The 17 T cell receptor beta chains in this list originate from one sample, sequenced in a study of blood T cell repertoires in COVID-19. The repertoire was sequenced with immunoSEQ multiplex PCR; TCRdb's copy has only in-frame clones and lacks some. Here the sample spans around 270,000 clones, around 89% being singletons. Sequences were obtained from peripheral blood. Every receptor here comes from a man aged 35 to 55 with acute or convalescent COVID-19.

The chain combines TRBV5-1 with TRBJ2-3, with TRBD2 matching over 9 bases. V trimming: 2 bases; J trimming: 3 bases; junction bases outside the gene matches: 4. Per the germline V gene, CDR1 is SGHRS and CDR2 is YFSETQ. CDR3 length: 15 residues. DNA of the CDR3: TGCGCCAGCAGCTTCACCAGCGGGGGGACAGATACGCAGTATTTT. Its protein is CASSFTSGGTDTQYF.

The genes are TRBV5-6 and TRBJ2-7; D is unclear. The germline V and J ends were trimmed by 7 bases and 1 base, with 12 bases remaining between them. CDR3 length: 13 amino acids. CDR1 and CDR2 from the germline V gene are SGHDT and YYEEEE. Here the CDR3 DNA reads TGTGCCAGCGGTATGGCAGGTTCCTACGAGCAGTACTTC. Amino acid sequence: CASGMAGSYEQYF. Full variable domain (remainder filled in from reference TRBV5-6 and TRBJ2-7): DAGVTQSPTHLIKTRGQQVTLRCSPKSGHDTVSWYQQALGQGPQFIFQYYEEEERQRGNFPDRFSGHQFPNYSSELNVNALLLGDSALYLCASGMAGSYEQYFGPGTRLTVT.

This chain links TRBV29-1 with TRBJ2-7; 12 bases line up with TRBD2. V gave up 6 bases and J gave up 4 bases; unmatched junction bases: 13. Per germline, CDR1 SQVTM and CDR2 ANQGSEA. The length of the CDR3 is 16 residues. CDR3 loop: CSVSDAGLAGTYEQYF. The DNA of the CDR3 is TGCAGCGTGTCGGACGCCGGACTAGCGGGGACGTACGAGCAGTACTTC.

The chain combines TRBV30 with TRBJ1-1; 7 nucleotides agree with TRBD1. The trim removed 3 bases at V and 1 base at J, leaving 8 bases unmatched. CDR1 is GTSNPN, CDR2 SVGIG, per germline (reference sequence). The CDR3 is 15 residues long. For the CDR3, the DNA is TGTGCCTGGAGCGGCATCGGGACAGCGAACACTGAAGCTTTCTTT. It codes for CAWSGIGTANTEAFF.

The CDR3 reads CATSRVSSYNSPLHF. In nucleotides, the CDR3 is TGTGCCACCAGCAGAGTTAGCTCCTATAATTCACCCCTCCACTTT. The chain recombines TRBV15 with TRBJ1-6, with D unclear. The length of the CDR3 is 15 residues. V was clipped by 1 base and J by 0 bases, with 4 bases between them. CDR1 is LNHNV and CDR2 is YYDKDF in the germline V gene (reference sequence).

This clone came up a few times. The J gene is TRBJ2-7, the V gene TRBV10-1, with 7 bases lining up with TRBD1. Germline lookup yields CDR1 WNHNN and CDR2 SYGVQD (reference sequence). The CDR3 length is 14 residues. With V trimmed by 8 bases and J by 7 bases, 14 bases remained unmatched. CDR3 region: CASSTYRGSREQYF. CDR3 nucleotides: TGCGCCAGCTCAACTTACAGGGGTTCAAGGGAGCAGTACTTC.

This rearrangement joins TRBV7-9 to TRBJ1-2; unclear D gene. V was trimmed by 2 bases and J by 5 bases, leaving 9 bases between them. Germline V gene lookup returns CDR1 SEHNR and CDR2 FQNEAQ (reference sequence). CDR3 length: 13 amino acids. As DNA, the CDR3 is TGTGCCAGCAGCTTAAAATGGCCGTATGGCTACACCTTC. Protein: CASSLKWPYGYTF.

A few counts support this clone. The chain joins TRBV13 to TRBJ2-7; tentatively, D is TRBD1 (6 bases). The CDR3 consists of 16 residues. Germline V gene sequence: CDR1 PRHDT, CDR2 FYEKMQ (reference sequence). Between the trimmed V and J ends, which lost 5 bases and 3 bases, there was a span of 20 bases. The CDR3 DNA reads TGTGCCAGCAGCCGGAGACAGGCGGTCGGCCTCTACGAGCAGTACTTC. Translating it yields CASSRRQAVGLYEQYF.

As regards this clone: One end of the junction fails to match germline, which may point to a read error. The gene calls are TRBV7-3 and TRBJ2-7, with 8 positions matching TRBD1. This CDR3 has 12 residues. Germline V gene lookup returns CDR1 SGHTA and CDR2 FQGTGA. CDR3 DNA sequence: TGTGCCAGCAGTCGTGGACAGGGTGATCTAAACTTC. Protein sequence: CASSRGQGDLNF. The full variable domain, in which reference TRBV7-3 and TRBJ2-7 provide the parts outside the CDR3, is GAGVSQTPSNKVTEKGKYVELRCDPISGHTALYWYRQSLGQGPEFLIYFQGTGAADDSGLPNDRFFAVRPEGSVSTLKIQRTERGDSAVYLCASSRGQGDLNFGPGTRLTVT.

J is TRBJ2-3 and V is TRBV30; D might be TRBD1 (6 bases). Germline CDR1 is GTSNPN and CDR2 is SVGIG (reference sequence). The CDR3 has 15 amino acids. Trimming removed 1 base from V and 2 bases from J, with 13 bases in between. In DNA, the CDR3 is TGTGCCTGGAGTGATCAGGGGTTTCCCACAGATACGCAGTATTTT. It translates to CAWSDQGFPTDTQYF.

The V gene is TRBV7-2, the J gene TRBJ1-6, with D perhaps matching TRBD1 (5 bases). V lost 1 base and J lost 6, with 10 bases in between. This CDR3 comprises 15 residues. Germline V lookup: CDR1 SGHTA, CDR2 FQGNSA. Here the CDR3 reads CASSLVAGINSPLHF. In DNA form, the CDR3 reads TGTGCCAGCAGCTTAGTGGCAGGGATTAATTCACCCCTCCACTTT.

The chain uses TRBV11-1 and TRBJ2-3, with a possible D match to TRBD2 (6 bases). This CDR3 contains 16 residues. Trimming stripped 1 base from V and 3 bases from J, with 14 bases between. Looked up from germline, CDR1 is SGHAT and CDR2 is FQDESV (reference sequence). The CDR3 loop is CASSLERVPGTDTQYF. CDR3 coding DNA: TGTGCCAGCAGCTTAGAGCGGGTTCCGGGAACAGATACGCAGTATTTT.

The chain employs TRBV10-2 and TRBJ1-2; 10 nucleotides match TRBD1. V dropped 10 bases and J dropped 4; count of bases not matched to a gene: 15. CDR3 length: 16 residues. The germline V gene has CDR1 WSHSY and CDR2 SAAADI. CDR3 in DNA: TGCGCCACACACCCGTTCCGGGACAGGGGTTCCTATGGCTACACCTTC. Amino acid sequence: CATHPFRDRGSYGYTF.

J is TRBJ1-1 and V is TRBV6-2 or TRBV6-3; TRBD1 aligns across 7 bases. Germline CDR1 MNHEY, CDR2 SVGEGT. This CDR3 region has 17 residues. V lost 0 bases to trimming and J lost 0 bases; unmatched junction nucleotides: 7. In DNA form, the CDR3 reads TGTGCCAGCAGTTACTCATTGACAGGGCTACTGAACACTGAAGCTTTCTTT. It specifies CASSYSLTGLLNTEAFF.

The chain joins TRBV19 to TRBJ1-3; D perhaps matches TRBD1 (6 bases). Germline CDR1 reads LNHDA; CDR2 reads SQIVND (reference sequence). The CDR3 extends over 15 amino acids. The germline V and J ends were trimmed by 3 bases and 4 bases, with 13 bases remaining between them. CDR3 amino acids: CASSITLRGGNTIYF. CDR3 in DNA: TGTGCCAGTAGTATTACACTCAGGGGAGGAAACACCATATATTTT. Supplemented by reference TRBV19 and TRBJ1-3, the full variable domain reads DGGITQSPKYLFRKEGQNVTLSCEQNLNHDAMYWYRQDPGQGLRLIYYSQIVNDFQKGDIAEGYSVSREKKESFPLTVTSAQKNPTAFYLCASSITLRGGNTIYFGEGSWLTVV.

The rearrangement uses TRBV7-9 and TRBJ1-1, with 8 bases matching TRBD1. V lost 4 bases to trimming and J lost 1 base; unmatched junction nucleotides: 2. Germline V lookup: CDR1 SEHNR, CDR2 FQNEAQ (reference sequence). The CDR3 runs 14 residues. The CDR3 nucleotides read TGTGCCAGCAGCTCAGGGACAGGGAACACTGAAGCTTTCTTT. This codes for CASSSGTGNTEAFF. Looking up the rest from reference TRBV7-9 and TRBJ1-1 gives the full variable domain: DTGVSQNPRHKITKRGQNVTFRCDPISEHNRLYWYRQTLGQGPEFLTYFQNEAQLEKSRLLSDRFSAERPKGSFSTLEIQRTEQGDSAMYLCASSSGTGNTEAFFGQGTRLTVV.

The gene calls are TRBV29-1 and TRBJ2-2; maybe TRBD2 (5 bases). This CDR3 has 14 residues. V gave up 3 bases and J gave up 1 base, with 9 bases separating them. Germline V gene data show CDR1 as SQVTM and CDR2 as ANQGSEA. This CDR3 reads CSVDLRGNTGELFF. CDR3 DNA sequence: TGCAGCGTTGACTTACGGGGGAACACCGGGGAGCTGTTTTTT.